This T cell receptor (beta chain) originates from a study of lymphopenia after photon versus proton radiotherapy. Method: immunoSEQ multiplex PCR; TCRdb's copy keeps in-frame clones and lacks some. The sample includes about 160,000 clones, 75% to 90% seen only once; the top ten take around 4.6%. Germline V gene lookup returns CDR1 SGDLS and CDR2 YYNGEE. This CDR3 comprises 15 residues. V lost 3 bases, J lost 0 bases, and 13 bases lay in between. The sample was peripheral blood, taken from a patient treated with photon-based radiotherapy. The chain carries TRBV9 and TRBJ2-7, with D hard to call. The sequence derives from a man in his fifties or sixties with gastric cancer. In DNA, the CDR3 is TGTGCCAGCAGCGCGTTGGTCACGAGCTCCTACGAGCAGTACTTC. Translated, it gives CASSALVTSSYEQYF.